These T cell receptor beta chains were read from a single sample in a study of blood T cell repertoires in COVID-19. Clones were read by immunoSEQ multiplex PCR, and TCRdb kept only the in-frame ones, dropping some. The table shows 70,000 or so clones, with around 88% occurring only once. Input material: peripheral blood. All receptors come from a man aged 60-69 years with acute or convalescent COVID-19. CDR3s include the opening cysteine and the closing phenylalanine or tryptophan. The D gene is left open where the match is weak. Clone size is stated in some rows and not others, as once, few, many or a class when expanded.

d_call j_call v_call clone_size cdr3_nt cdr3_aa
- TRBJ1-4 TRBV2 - TGTGCCAGCCTGACAGCAACTAATGAAAAACTGTTTTTT CASLTATNEKLFF
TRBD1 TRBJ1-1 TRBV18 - TGTGCCAGCTCACCCTACTCGACAGGGCTGAACACTGAAGCTTTCTTT CASSPYSTGLNTEAFF
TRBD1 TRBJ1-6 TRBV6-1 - TGTGCCAGCAGTGAAACGGCTGGGCAGGGGGCTTCACCCCTCCACTTT CASSETAGQGASPLHF
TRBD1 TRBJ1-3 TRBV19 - TGTGCCAGTATTCCGACCAGAGGACAGGGCTCTGGAAACACCATATATTTT CASIPTRGQGSGNTIYF
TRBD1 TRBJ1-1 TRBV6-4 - TGTGCCAGCAGCCGGACAGGGAACACTGAAGCTTTCTTT CASSRTGNTEAFF
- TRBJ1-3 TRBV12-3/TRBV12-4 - TGTGCCAGCACCCCTCTTGGAAACACCATATATTTT CASTPLGNTIYF
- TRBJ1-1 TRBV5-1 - TGCGCCAGCAGCGTGACAGGGAACACTGAAGCTTTCTTT CASSVTGNTEAFF
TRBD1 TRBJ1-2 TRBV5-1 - TGCGCCAGCAGCTCGGGACAGGGGGCTTCAATTCCTGGCTACACCTTC CASSSGQGASIPGYTF
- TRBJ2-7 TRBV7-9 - TGTGCCAGCAGCCCAATCCAGGGAATCTACTCCGAGCAGTACTTC CASSPIQGIYSEQYF
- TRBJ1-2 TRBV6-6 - TGTGCCAGCAACCTTGAGGGTAGTGGCTACACCTTC CASNLEGSGYTF
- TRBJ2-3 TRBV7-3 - TGTGCCAGCAGCTTAATTGGAGGGCTCTCTAGCACAGATACGCAGTATTTT CASSLIGGLSSTDTQYF
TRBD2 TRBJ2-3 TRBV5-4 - TGTGCCAGCAGCTCTAAACTAGCGGGGGGCCCAGATACGCAGTATTTT CASSSKLAGGPDTQYF
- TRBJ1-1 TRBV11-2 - TGTGCCAGCAGCTCAGCACCGGGACAACGGGGAAGAGCTTTCTTT CASSSAPGQRGRAFF
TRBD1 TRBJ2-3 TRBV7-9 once TGTGCCAGCAGCTTCAACAGAGGGACAGCTAGCACAGATACGCAGTATTTT CASSFNRGTASTDTQYF
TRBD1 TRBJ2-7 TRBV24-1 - TGTGCCACCAGTGACCCTAGGGACAGGGTCTACGAGCAGTACTTC CATSDPRDRVYEQYF
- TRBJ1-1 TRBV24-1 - TGTGCCACCAGTGAATCGGGGGGAAACACTGAAGCTTTCTTT CATSESGGNTEAFF
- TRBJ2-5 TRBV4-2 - TGTGCCAGCAGACCTAGCTATGTTTTGGAGACCCAGTACTTC CASRPSYVLETQYF
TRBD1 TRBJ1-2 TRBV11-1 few TGTGCCAGCAGCTTAGCCTTGGACAGGGGAAGAGGCTACACCTTC CASSLALDRGRGYTF
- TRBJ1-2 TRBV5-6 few TGTGCCAGCAGTTCCCTTGGAGGGCCAAACTATGGCTACACCTTC CASSSLGGPNYGYTF
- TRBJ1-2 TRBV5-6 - TGTGCCAGCAGCCGAGGAACAACGATTGGCTACACCTTC CASSRGTTIGYTF
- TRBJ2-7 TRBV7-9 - TGTGCCAGCAGCTTAGAGGGACTGAGCTCCTACGAGCAGTACTTC CASSLEGLSSYEQYF
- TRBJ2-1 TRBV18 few TGTGCCAGCTCACCCCCTGCAGGGAACGATGAGCAGTTCTTC CASSPPAGNDEQFF
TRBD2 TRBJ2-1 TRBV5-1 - TGCGCCAGCTTCCCCGGGACTAGCAGCAATGAGCAGTTCTTC CASFPGTSSNEQFF
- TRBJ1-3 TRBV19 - TGTGCCAGTAGGGACAGAACAAACACCATATATTTT CASRDRTNTIYF
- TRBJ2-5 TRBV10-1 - TGCGCCAGCAGTGAGTCTGCAGGCCAAGAGACCCAGTACTTC CASSESAGQETQYF
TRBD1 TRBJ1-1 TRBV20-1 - TGCAGTGCCGGACAGGTCGAAGCTTTCTTT CSAGQVEAFF
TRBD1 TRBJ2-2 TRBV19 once TGTGCCAGTACCAAACGGACAGGGGGTTTTTCGAACACCGGGGAGCTGTTTTTT CASTKRTGGFSNTGELFF
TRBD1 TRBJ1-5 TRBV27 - TGTGCCAGCAGGGCCGGGACAGGGCACCAGCCCCAGCATTTT CASRAGTGHQPQHF
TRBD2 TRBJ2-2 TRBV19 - TGTGCCAGTAGGGGAGGGACTAGCGGGACGTTCACCGGGGAGCTGTTTTTT CASRGGTSGTFTGELFF
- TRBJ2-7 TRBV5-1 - TGCGCCAGCAGCGCCATGCCGGGGGTGACCTCCTACGAGCAGTACTTC CASSAMPGVTSYEQYF
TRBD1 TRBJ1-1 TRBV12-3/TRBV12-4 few TGTGCCACCAGACAGGGATTGAACACTGAAGCTTTCTTT CATRQGLNTEAFF
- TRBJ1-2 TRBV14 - TGTGCCAGCAGCCAAGATTCAGTCAACTATGGCTACACCTTC CASSQDSVNYGYTF
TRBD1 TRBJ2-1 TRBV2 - TGTGCCAGCAGTGAAAGAGGACAGGGTATCGCGTCTTCGAGCTCCTACAATGAGCAGTTCTTC CASSERGQGIASSSSYNEQFF
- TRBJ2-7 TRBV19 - TGTGCCAGTAGTATGGCATCTTCCAGGGCCCACTACGAGCAGTACTTC CASSMASSRAHYEQYF
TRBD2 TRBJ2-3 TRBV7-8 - TGTGCCAGCAGTCGGACTAGCGGGGCCACAGATACGCAGTATTTT CASSRTSGATDTQYF
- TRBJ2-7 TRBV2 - TGTGCCAGCAGTCCAGTCCGCGAGCAGTACTTC CASSPVREQYF
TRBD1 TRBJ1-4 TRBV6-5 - TGTGCCAGCAGTCCAGGACAGGGGGCCGAAAAACTGTTTTTT CASSPGQGAEKLFF